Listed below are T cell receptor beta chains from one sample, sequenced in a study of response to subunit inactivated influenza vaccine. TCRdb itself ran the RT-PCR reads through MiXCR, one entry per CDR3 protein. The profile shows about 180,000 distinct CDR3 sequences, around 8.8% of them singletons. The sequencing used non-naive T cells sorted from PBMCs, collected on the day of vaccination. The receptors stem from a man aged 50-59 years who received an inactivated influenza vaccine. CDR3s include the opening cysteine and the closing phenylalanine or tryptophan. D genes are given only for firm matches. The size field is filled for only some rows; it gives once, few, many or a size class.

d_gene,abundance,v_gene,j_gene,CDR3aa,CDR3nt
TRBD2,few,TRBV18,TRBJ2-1,CASSPPSSGIGNEQFF,TGTGCCAGCTCACCACCGTCTAGCGGGATAGGCAATGAGCAGTTCTTC
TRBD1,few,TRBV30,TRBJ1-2,CAWSRRGQGASGYTF,TGTGCCTGGAGTAGGAGGGGGCAGGGGGCGAGTGGCTACACCTTC
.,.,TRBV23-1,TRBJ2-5,CASRIQGGETQYF,TGCGCCAGCAGGATACAGGGCGGAGAGACCCAGTACTTC
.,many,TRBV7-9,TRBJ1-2,CASSLVALGYGYTF,TGTGCCAGCAGCTTAGTGGCCCTCGGTTATGGCTACACCTTC
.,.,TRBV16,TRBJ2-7,CASSHNPDAPGQPYEQYF,TGTGCCAGCAGCCATAACCCTGACGCCCCGGGACAACCCTACGAGCAGTACTTC
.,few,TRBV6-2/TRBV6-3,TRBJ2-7,CATQPRGQKASYEQYF,TGTGCCACCCAACCCAGGGGACAAAAAGCTTCCTACGAGCAGTACTTC
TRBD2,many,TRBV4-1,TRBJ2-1,CASSQLAGGRSYNEQFF,TGCGCCAGCAGCCAACTAGCGGGGGGTCGGTCCTACAATGAGCAGTTCTTC
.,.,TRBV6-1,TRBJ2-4,CASTRDLTAKNIQYF,TGTGCCAGCACTAGGGACCTTACAGCCAAAAACATTCAGTACTTC
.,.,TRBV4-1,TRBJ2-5,CASSHMGVADQYF,TGCGCCAGCAGCCATATGGGGGTAGCGGACCAGTACTTC
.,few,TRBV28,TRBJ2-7,CASSWSALAEQYF,TGTGCCAGCAGTTGGTCAGCCCTAGCGGAGCAGTACTTC
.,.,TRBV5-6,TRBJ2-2,CAMGLQVTGELFF,TGTGCCATGGGCTTGCAAGTTACCGGGGAGCTGTTTTTT
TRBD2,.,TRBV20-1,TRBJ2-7,CSAFGPGTSLEQYF,TGCAGTGCTTTTGGACCTGGGACTAGTCTTGAGCAGTACTTC
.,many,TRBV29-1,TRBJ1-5,CSAAEGGGQPQHF,TGCAGCGCAGCAGAGGGAGGCGGTCAGCCCCAGCATTTT
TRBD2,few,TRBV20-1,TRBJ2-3,CSAREGRDTQYF,TGCAGTGCTCGGGAGGGCCGAGATACGCAGTATTTT
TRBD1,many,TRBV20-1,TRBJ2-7,CSAPGQSSYEQYF,TGCAGTGCCCCGGGACAGTCCTCCTACGAGCAGTACTTC
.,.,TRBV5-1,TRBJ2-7,CASSSGPSGSSYEQYF,TGCGCCAGCAGCTCCGGCCCATCGGGGAGCTCCTACGAGCAGTACTTC
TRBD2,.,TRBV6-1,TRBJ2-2,CASSHSGVDTGELFF,TGTGCCAGCAGTCATAGCGGGGTGGACACCGGGGAGCTGTTTTTT
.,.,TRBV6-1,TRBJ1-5,CASSESRMNQPQHF,TGTGCCAGCAGTGAGTCCAGGATGAATCAGCCCCAGCATTTT
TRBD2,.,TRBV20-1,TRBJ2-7,CSATRPGLAGGGEQYF,TGCAGTGCTACCCGACCCGGACTAGCGGGGGGCGGCGAGCAGTACTTC
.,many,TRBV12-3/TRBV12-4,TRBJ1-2,CASSLGRNYGYTF,TGTGCCAGCAGTTTAGGGAGAAACTATGGCTACACCTTC
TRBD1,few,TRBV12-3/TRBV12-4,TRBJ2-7,CASSLTGGSYEQYF,TGTGCCAGCAGTTTAACAGGGGGCTCCTACGAGCAGTACTTC
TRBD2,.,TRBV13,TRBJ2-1,CASSTRGGRGEQFF,TGTGCCAGCAGCACTCGGGGGGGCAGGGGTGAGCAGTTCTTC